One sample yielded the 32 T cell receptor beta chains listed below, sequenced in a study of cytomegalovirus exposure and HLA in healthy donors. PCR amplification relied on 60 Vbeta primers (plus 13 Jbeta primers). Sequencing used immunoSEQ multiplex PCR; TCRdb keeps in-frame clones, though not all of them. The table has 35,000 to 50,000 clones, over 60% seen once. Material for sequencing was PBMCs. The source is a man in his forties or fifties in good health and CMV-seronegative.

This clone showed up just a few times. The chain uses TRBV2 and TRBJ2-4; 11 bases are a match to TRBD2. Germline values: CDR1 SNHLY, CDR2 FYNNEI. There are 16 residues in the CDR3. After removal of 2 bases from V and 12 bases from J, the junction contained 12 bases not matched to a gene. The CDR3 nucleotides read TGTGCCAGCAGTGAAAGTGAGGGGCTAGCGGGGGGCTCTCAGTACTTC. Amino acids: CASSESEGLAGGSQYF.

Here the CDR3 DNA reads TGTGCCAGCAGTTACTCGGGAGGGGGCTATGGCTACACCTTC. Amino acid sequence: CASSYSGGGYGYTF. The V gene is TRBV6-5, the J gene TRBJ1-2; tentative D call: TRBD1 (6 bases). This CDR3 comprises 14 residues. Between the trimmed V and J ends, which lost 0 bases and 4 bases, there was a span of 9 bases. Germline CDR1 and CDR2: MNHEY and SVGAGI.

The chain combines TRBV29-1 with TRBJ1-2; D might be TRBD1 (5 bases). CDR3 length equals 12 residues. Deletions cut 6 bases from V and 4 bases from J, with 12 bases between. Per the germline V gene, CDR1 is SQVTM and CDR2 is ANQGSEA. The CDR3 loop is CSVGRQSYGYTF. Here the CDR3 DNA reads TGCAGCGTAGGAAGACAGAGCTATGGCTACACCTTC.

This chain links TRBV7-6 with TRBJ2-7; D is possibly TRBD2 (6 bases). This CDR3 region has 15 residues. Trimming took off 1 base at V and 2 bases at J, with 12 bases between the two ends. The germline V gene encodes CDR1 SGHVS and CDR2 FNYEAQ. This chain's CDR3 is CASSLGAAGPYEQYF. The CDR3 region has the DNA TGTGCCAGCAGCTTAGGGGCAGCGGGTCCCTACGAGCAGTACTTC.

The chain carries TRBV7-3 and TRBJ1-1; 7 bases match TRBD1. The CDR3 covers 14 residues. CDR1 is SGHTA and CDR2 is FQGTGA in the germline V gene. Losses at the gene ends were 5 bases for V and 1 base for J; bases not matched to a gene: 4. CDR3: CASSLGGANTEAFF. The CDR3 nucleotides are TGTGCCAGCAGCCTAGGGGGCGCGAACACTGAAGCTTTCTTT.

This clone was recorded a few times. This rearrangement joins TRBV18 to TRBJ2-5, with 9 bases aligning to TRBD2. This CDR3 spans 15 amino acids. The junction had 4 bases not matched to a gene; V was cut back by 4 bases and J by 1 base. Germline CDR1 is KGHSH and CDR2 is LQKENI. The CDR3 coding sequence is TGTGCCAGCTCACGTGCGGGAGGGCCCCAAGAGACCCAGTACTTC. It yields the protein CASSRAGGPQETQYF.

V gene TRBV7-2 combines with J gene TRBJ2-7; 11 bases are shared with TRBD1. The CDR3 is 14 amino acids. Germline loops: CDR1 SGHTA, CDR2 FQGNSA. With 5 bases clipped from V and 3 bases from J, the junction kept 3 bases outside the gene matches. The CDR3 reads CASSQDRGLYEQYF. The DNA for the CDR3 is TGTGCCAGCAGCCAGGACAGGGGGCTCTACGAGCAGTACTTC.

The chain couples TRBV4-2 to TRBJ1-2, with 8 bases that match TRBD1. V gave up 1 base and J gave up 4 bases; unmatched junction bases: 5. This CDR3 comprises 15 residues. CDR1 and CDR2 from the germline V gene are LGHNA and YNFKEQ. The CDR3 loop is CASSQGRDRGYGYTF. CDR3 nucleotides: TGTGCCAGCAGCCAAGGTCGAGACAGGGGCTATGGCTACACCTTC.

DNA for the CDR3: TGTGCCAGCAGCTTAGAACAGGGGGGTTATGAAGCTTTCTTT. Protein sequence: CASSLEQGGYEAFF. V is TRBV11-3 and J is TRBJ1-1, with TRBD1 matching 8 bases. V gave up 0 bases and J gave up 7 bases; unmatched junction bases: 4. This CDR3 has 14 residues. The germline CDR1 and CDR2 sequences are SGHNT and YENEEA.

This chain connects TRBV9 to TRBJ2-7; D is ambiguous. Trimming left V 0 bases short and J 1 base short, with 8 bases between. Germline loops: CDR1 SGDLS, CDR2 YYNGEE. The CDR3 contains 14 residues. The CDR3 DNA follows: TGTGCCAGCAGCGTAGCCCCCAATTCCTACGAGCAGTACTTC. This sequence encodes CASSVAPNSYEQYF. The whole variable domain, remainder taken from reference TRBV9 and TRBJ2-7, is DSGVTQTPKHLITATGQRVTLRCSPRSGDLSVYWYQQSLDQGLQFLIQYYNGEERAKGNILERFSAQQFPDLHSELNLSSLELGDSALYFCASSVAPNSYEQYFGPGTRLTVT.

The chain has TRBV6-5 and TRBJ1-3; weak D call: TRBD1 (5 bases). The ends were cut back, 2 bases at V and 4 bases at J, with 12 bases in the middle. CDR3 length: 15 amino acids. Germline V gives CDR1 MNHEY, CDR2 SVGAGI. The DNA for the CDR3 is TGTGCCAGCAGTTACGGTCCAGGGCCAGGAAACACCATATATTTT. Protein: CASSYGPGPGNTIYF.

The chain couples TRBV4-3 to TRBJ2-4; 7 nucleotides align to TRBD2. The germline V gene has CDR1 LGHNA and CDR2 YSLEER. V lost 2 bases and J lost 8; bases outside the gene matches: 6. The CDR3 contains 14 residues. The CDR3 DNA sequence: TGCGCCAGCAGCCAACAAACGGGGGGAGACATTCAGTACTTC. Its protein is CASSQQTGGDIQYF.

The CDR3 loop reads CASSWMGATNTEAFF. The CDR3 DNA reads as TGTGCCAGCAGCTGGATGGGGGCAACGAACACTGAAGCTTTCTTT. The rearrangement uses TRBV5-6 and TRBJ1-1; TRBD1 is a possible D gene (6 bases). The V end lost 3 bases, the J end lost 1 base, and 13 bases lay between the germline ends. CDR1 and CDR2 (germline): SGHDT, YYEEEE. The CDR3 runs 15 residues.

This clone was picked up a small number of times. The chain uses TRBV19 and TRBJ1-2, with D tentatively TRBD1 (5 bases). V dropped 3 bases and J dropped 10 bases, with 24 bases sitting between them. The germline V gene encodes CDR1 LNHDA and CDR2 SQIVND (reference sequence). This CDR3 is built from 16 residues. Here the CDR3 DNA reads TGTGCCAGTAGTATCCCCCTTAGGGGCGACTTTCCGCACTACACCTTC. Translation gives CASSIPLRGDFPHYTF.

V gene TRBV7-8 combines with J gene TRBJ2-7, with TRBD2 matching 8 bases. The CDR3 runs to 11 residues. CDR1 and CDR2 (germline): SGHVS, FQNEAQ. The ends lost 7 bases at V and 9 bases at J; junction bases unmatched: 5. This chain's CDR3 is CASTSGGRQYF. The CDR3 nucleotides are TGTGCCAGCACCTCGGGGGGGAGGCAGTACTTC.

The genes are TRBV18 and TRBJ2-7; 11 bases fit TRBD2. Germline loops: CDR1 KGHSH, CDR2 LQKENI. This CDR3 spans 16 amino acids. The V and J ends lost 3 bases and 0 bases, in that order; junction bases with no gene match: 4. The CDR3 loop is CASSPLAGGLSYEQYF. The CDR3 bases are TGTGCCAGCTCACCCTTAGCGGGGGGGCTCTCCTACGAGCAGTACTTC.

The chain links TRBV9 to TRBJ1-5, with D possibly matching TRBD1 (5 bases). The CDR3 is 14 amino acids. Germline V gene lookup returns CDR1 SGDLS and CDR2 YYNGEE. V was shortened by 3 bases and J by 5 bases, with 12 bases between the two germline ends. The CDR3 nucleotides are TGTGCCAGCAGCGGCCCAGGGTGGGATCAGCCCCAGCATTTT. Protein: CASSGPGWDQPQHF. The variable domain in full, with the rest retrieved from reference TRBV9 and TRBJ1-5, is DSGVTQTPKHLITATGQRVTLRCSPRSGDLSVYWYQQSLDQGLQFLIQYYNGEERAKGNILERFSAQQFPDLHSELNLSSLELGDSALYFCASSGPGWDQPQHFGDGTRLSIL.

The genes are TRBV5-8 and TRBJ1-1; D might be TRBD1 (5 bases). The CDR3 spans 15 residues. Germline CDR1 SGHTS, CDR2 YDEGEE. Deletions cut 0 bases from V and 4 bases from J, with 13 bases between. This CDR3 reads CASSLGGRGGTEAFF. As DNA, the CDR3 is TGTGCCAGCAGCTTGGGGGGGAGGGGAGGCACTGAAGCTTTCTTT. Using reference TRBV5-8 and TRBJ1-1 for the parts outside the CDR3, the full variable domain is EAGVTQSPTHLIKTRGQQATLRCSPISGHTSVYWYQQALGLGLQFLLWYDEGEERNRGNFPPRFSGRQFPNYSSELNVNALELEDSALYLCASSLGGRGGTEAFFGQGTRLTVV.

The J gene is TRBJ2-3, the V gene TRBV2; D unresolved. The CDR3 has 13 residues. Germline V gene data show CDR1 as SNHLY and CDR2 as FYNNEI. V was cut by 2 bases and J by 6 bases, with 9 bases left in between. The DNA for the CDR3 is TGTGCCAGCAGTGAATCCGTTCTGGATACGCAGTATTTT. It yields the protein CASSESVLDTQYF.

The table lists this clone with a few counts. The rearrangement uses TRBV2 and TRBJ2-2, with 7 bases aligning to TRBD1. The V gene's germline CDR1 is SNHLY and CDR2 FYNNEI. The V and J ends lost 6 bases and 7 bases, in that order; junction bases with no gene match: 5. The CDR3 has 13 amino acids. The CDR3 here is CASRGQRNGELFF. The CDR3 DNA is TGTGCCAGCAGGGGACAGAGGAACGGGGAGCTGTTTTTT.

The chain links TRBV6-5 to TRBJ1-2; tentatively, D is TRBD1 (6 bases). V lost 8 bases, J lost 5 bases, and 15 bases lay in between. This CDR3 comprises 13 residues. CDR1 MNHEY and CDR2 SVGAGI come from the germline V gene. The CDR3 DNA follows: TGTGCCAGCCAGGGCAGGGGCCAATATGGCTACACCTTC. This sequence encodes CASQGRGQYGYTF.

The chain joins TRBV30 to TRBJ2-5; 9 bases line up with TRBD1. In germline, CDR1 is GTSNPN, CDR2 SVGIG (reference sequence). This CDR3 has 13 residues. Losses at the gene ends were 2 bases for V and 5 bases for J; bases not matched to a gene: 3. As DNA, the CDR3 is TGTGCCTGGAGTCCGGACAGGGGCGAGACCCAGTACTTC. Translating gives CAWSPDRGETQYF.

This clone was seen only once. The gene calls are TRBV28 and TRBJ1-2, with unresolved D. Germline V CDR1 and CDR2: MDHEN, SYDVKM. With 8 bases removed from V and 8 bases from J, the gap between germline ends came to 12 bases. The CDR3 has 11 amino acids. The CDR3 DNA follows: TGTGCCAGCGTAGGATGGGAGGGCTACACCTTC. Translated: CASVGWEGYTF.

The rearrangement joins TRBV10-3 to TRBJ1-2, with D unclear. CDR3 length equals 11 residues. V dropped 10 bases and J dropped 6 bases, with 12 bases sitting between them. CDR1 and CDR2 from the germline V gene are ENHRY and SYGVKD. The CDR3: CATEEANGYTF. The CDR3 DNA is TGTGCCACCGAGGAGGCGAATGGCTACACCTTC.

The chain has TRBV27 and TRBJ1-1; possibly TRBD1 for D (6 bases). V was trimmed by 7 bases and J by 1 base, leaving 16 bases between them. CDR1 MNHEY and CDR2 SMNVEV come from the germline V gene (reference sequence). The CDR3 totals 15 residues. The CDR3 spells CASNRAGTPNTEAFF. CDR3 nucleotide sequence: TGTGCCAGCAACAGGGCCGGGACCCCGAACACTGAAGCTTTCTTT.

The V and J genes are TRBV6-4 and TRBJ1-1; TRBD1 agrees at 9 bases. The CDR3 contains 14 residues. The germline V gene encodes CDR1 MRHNA and CDR2 SNTAGT. The V segment lost 6 bases and the J segment 5 bases; nucleotides outside the gene matches: 7. CDR3 amino acids: CASSTGTGTTEAFF. CDR3 nucleotides: TGTGCCAGCAGCACCGGGACAGGGACGACTGAAGCTTTCTTT.

J is TRBJ1-2 and V is TRBV29-1; possible D gene TRBD1, 6 bases. The CDR3 extends over 13 amino acids. Germline assignment: CDR1 SQVTM and CDR2 ANQGSEA. V shed 3 bases and J shed 5 bases, with 13 bases lying between them. DNA of the CDR3: TGCAGCGTTGAGGCGGGGGGCCAATATGGCTACACCTTC. This encodes CSVEAGGQYGYTF. Drawing the rest from reference TRBV29-1 and TRBJ1-2, the complete variable domain is SAVISQKPSRDICQRGTSLTIQCQVDSQVTMMFWYRQQPGQSLTLIATANQGSEATYESGFVIDKFPISRPNLTFSTLTVSNMSPEDSSIYLCSVEAGGQYGYTFGSGTRLTVV.

V gene TRBV5-1 combines with J gene TRBJ1-2; D remains unclear. The CDR3 has 16 amino acids. CDR1 SGHRS and CDR2 YFSETQ come from the germline V gene. V was shortened by 4 bases and J by 0 bases, with 16 bases between the two germline ends. CDR3 DNA sequence: TGCGCCAGCAGCGAGGGTTGGGCGCATCCTAACTATGGCTACACCTTC. Its protein product is CASSEGWAHPNYGYTF.

This clone was seen more than once but under ten times. CDR3 residues: CASSLAGDQPQHF. The CDR3 nucleotides read TGTGCCAGCAGCTTGGCAGGGGATCAGCCCCAGCATTTT. The chain joins TRBV7-2 to TRBJ1-5, with D maybe TRBD1 (6 bases). The ends were cut back, 3 bases at V and 5 bases at J, with 8 bases in the middle. The CDR3 length is 13 residues. Germline CDR1 reads SGHTA; CDR2 reads FQGNSA.

The chain recombines TRBV5-1 with TRBJ1-1; tentative D call: TRBD1 (5 bases). Germline CDR1 and CDR2: SGHRS and YFSETQ. The V end was cut by 4 bases, the J end by 0 bases, with 16 bases between. The CDR3 contains 16 residues. CDR3 nucleotide sequence: TGCGCCAGCAGCCTCGCTGCTGGGGCAATGAACACTGAAGCTTTCTTT. Its protein is CASSLAAGAMNTEAFF.

V and J are TRBV5-1 and TRBJ2-5; a possible D gene is TRBD2 (6 bases). The CDR3 runs 15 residues. Germline V lookup: CDR1 SGHRS, CDR2 YFSETQ. V was cut by 4 bases and J by 4 bases, with 17 bases left in between. For the CDR3, the DNA is TGCGCCAGCAGCACTCAGCGCGGGATTCGAGAGACCCAGTACTTC. Amino acids: CASSTQRGIRETQYF.

The chain is built from TRBV29-1 and TRBJ2-1, with 7 bases matching TRBD1. Losses at the gene ends were 6 bases for V and 7 bases for J; bases not matched to a gene: 3. Germline V gene lookup returns CDR1 SQVTM and CDR2 ANQGSEA. This CDR3 has 11 amino acids. The CDR3 region is CSVEQGNEQFF. DNA for the CDR3: TGCAGCGTGGAACAGGGGAATGAGCAGTTCTTC.